The next 10 T cell receptor beta chains were all read from a single sample in a study of chemoradiotherapy in HPV16-positive cancers. TCRdb's table, derived via immunoSEQ multiplex PCR, lists solely in-frame clones and lacks some. The sample has 8,300 or so clones, approximately 70% seen once. The sample consisted of tumor tissue, taken from a patient who underwent chemoradiotherapy. These receptors were taken from a human donor with HPV-associated anogenital cancer.

This chain connects TRBV5-4 to TRBJ2-7; TRBD1 agrees at 8 bases. With V trimmed by 2 bases and J by 2 bases, 3 bases remained unmatched. Germline V lookup: CDR1 SGHNT, CDR2 YYREEE (reference sequence). The CDR3 is 14 residues long. CDR3 DNA: TGTGCCAGCAGCTTATGGACAGGGACCTACGAGCAGTACTTC. It yields the protein CASSLWTGTYEQYF.

The gene calls are TRBV5-1 and TRBJ1-1, with 9 bases that match TRBD1. From germline, CDR1 is SGHRS and CDR2 YFSETQ. The trim removed 4 bases at V and 3 bases at J, leaving 7 bases unmatched. The CDR3 covers 15 residues. CDR3 nucleotide sequence: TGCGCCAGCAGCCCCGAAGGGACAGGGTACACTGAAGCTTTCTTT. Amino acid sequence: CASSPEGTGYTEAFF.

The chain employs TRBV5-6 and TRBJ2-5, with 7 bases aligning to TRBD1. CDR1 SGHDT and CDR2 YYEEEE come from the germline V gene. The CDR3 sequence is 13 residues long. Losses at the gene ends were 4 bases for V and 1 base for J; bases not matched to a gene: 1. The CDR3 coding sequence is TGTGCCAGCAGCCGGGACAGCCAAGAGACCCAGTACTTC. Protein: CASSRDSQETQYF.

V gene TRBV12-5 combines with J gene TRBJ2-5; the D gene is possibly TRBD1 (6 bases). The CDR3 sequence is 14 residues long. Germline V gene data show CDR1 as LGHNT and CDR2 as FRNRAP. Deletions cut 0 bases from V and 5 bases from J, with 10 bases between. The CDR3 protein is CASGLVAGAETQYF. The CDR3 DNA sequence: TGTGCTAGTGGTTTGGTTGCAGGGGCTGAGACCCAGTACTTC.

This clone appeared a few times. This chain joins TRBV2 and TRBJ1-4; unclear D gene. The CDR3 totals 12 residues. With 9 bases removed from V and 6 bases from J, the gap between germline ends came to 11 bases. Germline CDR1 reads SNHLY; CDR2 reads FYNNEI. The CDR3 spells CASAERDEKLFF. The CDR3 nucleotides are TGTGCCAGTGCCGAGAGAGATGAAAAACTGTTTTTT.

The chain couples TRBV6-5 to TRBJ2-1; 8 bases fit TRBD1. After removal of 6 bases from V and 7 bases from J, the junction contained 2 bases not matched to a gene. This CDR3 comprises 12 residues. In germline, CDR1 is MNHEY, CDR2 SVGAGI. The CDR3 nucleotides are TGTGCCAGCAGCCAGGGGGCAAATGAGCAGTTCTTC. Protein product: CASSQGANEQFF.

This clone was found once. This chain links TRBV5-1 with TRBJ2-5; D is unclear. The CDR3 totals 14 residues. CDR1 and CDR2 (germline): SGHRS, YFSETQ. V lost 4 bases and J 2 bases, leaving 12 bases between the germline ends. CDR3 DNA: TGCGCCAGCAGCGCCCGACGGATGCAAGAGACCCAGTACTTC. Encoded protein: CASSARRMQETQYF.

This chain uses TRBV4-1 with TRBJ2-1; D unclear. The V gene lost 1 base and the J gene lost 4 bases, with 5 bases spanning the gap. There are 13 residues in the CDR3. Germline lookup yields CDR1 MGHRA and CDR2 YSYEKL. The CDR3 DNA is TGCGCCAGCAGCCAAGTGGTATACAATGAGCAGTTCTTC. Amino acid sequence: CASSQVVYNEQFF.

The V gene is TRBV2, the J gene TRBJ2-1; 9 nucleotides align to TRBD2. J lost 2 bases, V lost 6 bases, and 5 bases had no gene match. The CDR3 covers 15 residues. Germline CDR1 SNHLY, CDR2 FYNNEI. CDR3 protein: CASRESGRPYNEQFF. In nucleotides, the CDR3 is TGTGCCAGCAGGGAGAGCGGGAGGCCCTACAATGAGCAGTTCTTC.

The DNA for the CDR3 is TGTGCCAGCAGCCAGGCAGTTTATAATGGCTACACCTTC. Translating gives CASSQAVYNGYTF. The rearrangement joins TRBV7-1 to TRBJ1-2; D gene ambiguous. TRBV7-1 is sorted into the ORF group, with uncertain function. V lost 5 bases and J lost 6, with 13 bases in between. This CDR3 contains 13 residues.